The rows below give T cell receptor beta chains drawn from one sample of a study of T cell responses to AZD1222 COVID-19 vaccine. Assay used: immunoSEQ multiplex PCR; TCRdb lists only in-frame clones, some missing. The sample holds about 140,000 clones, about nine tenths seen once. The source was peripheral blood, collected on day 0 of AZD1222 vaccination. These receptors came from an adult in good health. Both conserved end residues are part of each CDR3. The order of the fields is clone size, J gene, D gene, V gene, CDR3 protein, CDR3 DNA. A D gene is named only where the DNA matches it firmly. The size field is filled for only some rows; it gives once, few, many or a size class.

size: NA
J: TRBJ1-1
D: NA
V: TRBV7-2
CDR3: CASSPTLGTGPMNTEAFF
DNA: TGTGCCAGCAGCCCAACCCTCGGAACAGGGCCCATGAACACTGAAGCTTTCTTT

size: once
J: TRBJ1-2
D: NA
V: TRBV7-9
CDR3: CASSFLTRNTAVNYGYTF
DNA: TGTGCCAGCAGCTTTTTAACACGTAACACAGCAGTTAACTATGGCTACACCTTC

size: NA
J: TRBJ2-3
D: TRBD2
V: TRBV18
CDR3: CASSLTGGATPADTQYF
DNA: TGTGCCAGCTCCCTCACGGGGGGAGCAACGCCGGCGGATACGCAGTATTTT

size: NA
J: TRBJ1-6
D: TRBD1
V: TRBV4-3
CDR3: CASSQGSRGRINSPLHF
DNA: TGCGCCAGCAGCCAAGGGAGTAGGGGGCGCATTAATTCACCCCTCCACTTT

size: NA
J: TRBJ1-2
D: NA
V: TRBV11-2
CDR3: CASSLAAQPYGYTF
DNA: TGTGCCAGCAGCTTAGCAGCCCAACCCTATGGCTACACCTTC

size: NA
J: TRBJ1-1
D: NA
V: TRBV12-3/TRBV12-4
CDR3: CASSVRIAAEAFF
DNA: TGTGCCAGCAGTGTACGGATCGCAGCTGAAGCTTTCTTT

size: NA
J: TRBJ2-2
D: NA
V: TRBV11-1
CDR3: CASSLVRGSNTGELFF
DNA: TGTGCCAGCAGCTTAGTTAGGGGGTCGAACACCGGGGAGCTGTTTTTT

size: NA
J: TRBJ2-3
D: TRBD2
V: TRBV9
CDR3: CASSASGKVDTQYF
DNA: TGTGCCAGCAGCGCTAGCGGGAAGGTAGATACGCAGTATTTT

size: NA
J: TRBJ2-1
D: TRBD1
V: TRBV30
CDR3: CAWSERDRVGNEQFF
DNA: TGTGCCTGGAGTGAGCGGGACAGGGTTGGCAATGAGCAGTTCTTC

size: NA
J: TRBJ2-7
D: NA
V: TRBV7-9
CDR3: CASSSVRGFYEQYF
DNA: TGTGCCAGCAGCTCGGTGCGGGGTTTCTACGAGCAGTACTTC

size: NA
J: TRBJ1-2
D: NA
V: TRBV5-6
CDR3: CASSWDTYGYTF
DNA: TGTGCCAGCAGTTGGGACACCTATGGCTACACCTTC

size: NA
J: TRBJ1-5
D: NA
V: TRBV2
CDR3: CASTVGNQPQHF
DNA: TGTGCCAGCACAGTTGGCAATCAGCCCCAGCATTTT

size: NA
J: TRBJ1-2
D: NA
V: TRBV5-4
CDR3: CASSLGQINYGYTF
DNA: TGTGCCAGCAGCTTGGGGCAGATTAACTATGGCTACACCTTC

size: NA
J: TRBJ2-1
D: TRBD1
V: TRBV6-5
CDR3: CASSSPRTGGNNEQFF
DNA: TGTGCCAGCAGTTCACCACGGACAGGGGGCAACAATGAGCAGTTCTTC

size: NA
J: TRBJ2-5
D: NA
V: TRBV7-6
CDR3: CASSPETETQYF
DNA: TGTGCCAGCAGCCCAGAGACGGAGACCCAGTACTTC

size: NA
J: TRBJ1-1
D: NA
V: TRBV29-1
CDR3: CSVVGEHTEAFF
DNA: TGCAGCGTTGTTGGGGAGCACACTGAAGCTTTCTTT

size: NA
J: TRBJ1-4
D: NA
V: TRBV4-2
CDR3: CASSPLGTTTNEKLFF
DNA: TGTGCCAGCAGCCCGCTAGGGACAACAACTAATGAAAAACTGTTTTTT

size: NA
J: TRBJ2-7
D: NA
V: TRBV5-6
CDR3: CASSWLPSGTPLGEQYF
DNA: TGTGCCAGCAGCTGGTTACCATCCGGGACTCCACTTGGCGAGCAGTACTTC

size: NA
J: TRBJ1-5
D: NA
V: TRBV18
CDR3: CASSPVTLQSNQPQHF
DNA: TGTGCCAGCTCACCAGTAACGCTTCAAAGCAATCAGCCCCAGCATTTT

size: NA
J: TRBJ2-6
D: NA
V: TRBV18
CDR3: CASSPRPTGSGANVLTF
DNA: TGTGCCAGCTCACCACGACCCACAGGGAGCGGGGCCAACGTCCTGACTTTC

size: NA
J: TRBJ2-3
D: TRBD1
V: TRBV5-4
CDR3: CASRGGRDRAADTQYF
DNA: TGTGCCAGCAGGGGGGGCCGGGACAGGGCCGCAGATACGCAGTATTTT

size: NA
J: TRBJ1-5
D: TRBD1
V: TRBV5-4
CDR3: CASSLAGGGNQPQHF
DNA: TGTGCCAGCAGCTTGGCAGGGGGGGGCAATCAGCCCCAGCATTTT

size: NA
J: TRBJ1-5
D: NA
V: TRBV5-8
CDR3: CASSRGQSNQPQHF
DNA: TGTGCCAGCAGCCGCGGACAGTCCAATCAGCCCCAGCATTTT

size: NA
J: TRBJ2-5
D: TRBD1
V: TRBV5-1
CDR3: CASRDRGSREETQYF
DNA: TGCGCCAGCAGGGACAGGGGTTCAAGGGAAGAGACCCAGTACTTC

size: NA
J: TRBJ2-3
D: TRBD2
V: TRBV5-6
CDR3: CASSLAVAGGLTDTQYF
DNA: TGTGCCAGCAGCTTGGCCGTAGCGGGGGGTCTCACAGATACGCAGTATTTT

size: NA
J: TRBJ2-7
D: NA
V: TRBV6-5
CDR3: CASSYRDTYEQYF
DNA: TGTGCCAGCAGTTATAGGGACACCTACGAGCAGTACTTC

size: NA
J: TRBJ2-1
D: NA
V: TRBV21-1
CDR3: CASSKGGSGSSNEQFF
DNA: TGTGCCAGCAGCAAAGGGGGTAGCGGGAGTAGTAATGAGCAGTTCTTC

size: NA
J: TRBJ1-2
D: NA
V: TRBV9
CDR3: CASSSRVEQTYGYTF
DNA: TGTGCCAGCAGCTCCCGGGTCGAGCAAACCTATGGCTACACCTTC

size: once
J: TRBJ2-1
D: NA
V: TRBV7-9
CDR3: CASRLAFDNTPERQFF
DNA: TGTGCCAGCAGATTAGCCTTCGACAATACCCCTGAGAGGCAGTTCTTC

size: NA
J: TRBJ2-5
D: TRBD2
V: TRBV30
CDR3: CAWSVGLAGVETQYF
DNA: TGTGCCTGGAGTGTAGGACTAGCGGGGGTGGAGACCCAGTACTTC

size: NA
J: TRBJ2-5
D: NA
V: TRBV15
CDR3: CATSGGWRVNQETQYF
DNA: TGTGCCACCAGCGGGGGTTGGAGGGTTAACCAAGAGACCCAGTACTTC

size: NA
J: TRBJ2-3
D: TRBD2
V: TRBV4-1
CDR3: CASSQDKRLAGATDTQYF
DNA: TGCGCCAGCAGCCAAGATAAACGACTAGCGGGGGCCACAGATACGCAGTATTTT

size: NA
J: TRBJ1-5
D: NA
V: TRBV19
CDR3: CASSRFSQPQHF
DNA: TGTGCCAGTAGTAGGTTTTCTCAGCCCCAGCATTTT

size: NA
J: TRBJ1-1
D: NA
V: TRBV5-4
CDR3: CASSLPDGTEAFF
DNA: TGTGCCAGCAGCCTCCCGGATGGGACTGAAGCTTTCTTT

size: NA
J: TRBJ1-2
D: NA
V: TRBV14
CDR3: CASSQVTLFPSLNYGYTF
DNA: TGTGCCAGCAGCCAAGTTACTCTTTTCCCGAGCCTTAACTATGGCTACACCTTC

size: many
J: TRBJ2-7
D: NA
V: TRBV5-1
CDR3: CASSLGLDLLREQYF
DNA: TGCGCCAGCAGCTTGGGATTAGACCTTCTACGAGAGCAGTACTTC

size: NA
J: TRBJ1-5
D: NA
V: TRBV7-9
CDR3: CASSPDSDSPNQPQHF
DNA: TGTGCCAGCAGCCCTGACTCGGACAGTCCCAATCAGCCCCAGCATTTT

size: NA
J: TRBJ2-5
D: NA
V: TRBV5-1
CDR3: CASSLAARALLQETQYF
DNA: TGCGCCAGCAGCTTGGCCGCTAGGGCCCTCCTACAAGAGACCCAGTACTTC

size: few
J: TRBJ1-4
D: TRBD1
V: TRBV7-9
CDR3: CASTSGQGFVNEKLFF
DNA: TGTGCCAGCACCTCGGGACAGGGCTTTGTTAATGAAAAACTGTTTTTT

size: NA
J: TRBJ1-4
D: TRBD1
V: TRBV29-1
CDR3: CSVRAGTAKLFF
DNA: TGCAGCGTTCGTGCCGGGACAGCAAAACTGTTTTTT

size: NA
J: TRBJ2-7
D: NA
V: TRBV9
CDR3: CASSVGRFSYEQYF
DNA: TGTGCCAGCAGCGTAGGACGTTTCTCCTACGAGCAGTACTTC

size: NA
J: TRBJ2-3
D: NA
V: TRBV29-1
CDR3: CSVESNTDTQYF
DNA: TGCAGCGTTGAGAGTAACACAGATACGCAGTATTTT

size: NA
J: TRBJ2-1
D: TRBD2
V: TRBV3-1/TRBV3-2
CDR3: CASSQDLRGGVNEQFF
DNA: TGTGCCAGCAGCCAAGATCTCCGCGGGGGAGTCAATGAGCAGTTCTTC

size: once
J: TRBJ2-7
D: NA
V: TRBV6-2/TRBV6-3
CDR3: CASSYTVSGTAYEQYF
DNA: TGTGCCAGCAGTTACACCGTTAGCGGAACCGCCTACGAGCAGTACTTC

size: once
J: TRBJ1-2
D: NA
V: TRBV7-9
CDR3: CASSLDLTGYGYTF
DNA: TGTGCCAGCAGCTTGGATTTGACGGGGTATGGCTACACCTTC

size: NA
J: TRBJ2-6
D: NA
V: TRBV30
CDR3: CAWVLRASSGANVLTF
DNA: TGTGCCTGGGTGCTGAGGGCCAGCTCTGGGGCCAACGTCCTGACTTTC

size: NA
J: TRBJ1-4
D: NA
V: TRBV15
CDR3: CATSRDLPTGTLVEKLFF
DNA: TGTGCCACCAGCAGAGATCTACCTACCGGGACCCTGGTAGAAAAACTGTTTTTT

size: NA
J: TRBJ1-4
D: NA
V: TRBV11-2
CDR3: CASSPGGGRHEKLFF
DNA: TGTGCCAGCAGCCCGGGAGGGGGGCGACATGAAAAACTGTTTTTT

size: NA
J: TRBJ2-7
D: NA
V: TRBV4-1
CDR3: CASSHVQSSSAEQYF
DNA: TGCGCCAGCAGCCATGTACAATCTAGTAGCGCCGAGCAGTACTTC

size: NA
J: TRBJ2-3
D: NA
V: TRBV7-8
CDR3: CASSQEDTQYF
DNA: TGTGCCAGCAGCCAAGAGGATACGCAGTATTTT

size: NA
J: TRBJ1-1
D: NA
V: TRBV23-1
CDR3: CASSQGEGGAFSTEAFF
DNA: TGCGCCAGCAGTCAAGGAGAAGGGGGGGCGTTTAGCACTGAAGCTTTCTTT

size: NA
J: TRBJ2-1
D: NA
V: TRBV7-9
CDR3: CASNFLKGPLTADEQFF
DNA: TGTGCCAGCAACTTCCTGAAGGGGCCCCTGACAGCGGATGAGCAGTTCTTC

size: NA
J: TRBJ2-3
D: NA
V: TRBV19
CDR3: CASSILGGQSTDTQYF
DNA: TGTGCCAGTAGTATATTAGGCGGGCAGAGCACAGATACGCAGTATTTT

size: NA
J: TRBJ2-1
D: NA
V: TRBV4-3
CDR3: CASSQGVGVDEQFF
DNA: TGCGCCAGCAGCCAAGGGGTCGGGGTCGATGAGCAGTTCTTC